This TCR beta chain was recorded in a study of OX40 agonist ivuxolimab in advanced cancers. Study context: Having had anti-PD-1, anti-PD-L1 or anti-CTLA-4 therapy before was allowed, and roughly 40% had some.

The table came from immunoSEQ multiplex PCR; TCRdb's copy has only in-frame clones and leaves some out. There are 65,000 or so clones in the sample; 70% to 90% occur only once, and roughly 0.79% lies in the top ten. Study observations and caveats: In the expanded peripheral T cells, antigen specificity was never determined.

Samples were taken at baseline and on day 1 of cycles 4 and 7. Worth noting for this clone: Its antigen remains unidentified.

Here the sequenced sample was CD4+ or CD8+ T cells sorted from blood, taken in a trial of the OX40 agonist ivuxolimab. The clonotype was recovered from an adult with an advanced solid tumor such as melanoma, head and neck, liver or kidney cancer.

CDR3: CARSLGDKCSGNTIYF. The CDR3, as DNA: TGTGCCAGAAGCTTGGGAGATAAGTGCTCTGGAAACACCATATATTTT. The V call is TRBV5-3, the J call TRBJ1-3; no clear D. TRBV5-3 qualifies as an ORF whose function is uncertain. This CDR3 has 16 residues. V was trimmed by 0 bases and J by 0 bases, leaving 10 bases between them.